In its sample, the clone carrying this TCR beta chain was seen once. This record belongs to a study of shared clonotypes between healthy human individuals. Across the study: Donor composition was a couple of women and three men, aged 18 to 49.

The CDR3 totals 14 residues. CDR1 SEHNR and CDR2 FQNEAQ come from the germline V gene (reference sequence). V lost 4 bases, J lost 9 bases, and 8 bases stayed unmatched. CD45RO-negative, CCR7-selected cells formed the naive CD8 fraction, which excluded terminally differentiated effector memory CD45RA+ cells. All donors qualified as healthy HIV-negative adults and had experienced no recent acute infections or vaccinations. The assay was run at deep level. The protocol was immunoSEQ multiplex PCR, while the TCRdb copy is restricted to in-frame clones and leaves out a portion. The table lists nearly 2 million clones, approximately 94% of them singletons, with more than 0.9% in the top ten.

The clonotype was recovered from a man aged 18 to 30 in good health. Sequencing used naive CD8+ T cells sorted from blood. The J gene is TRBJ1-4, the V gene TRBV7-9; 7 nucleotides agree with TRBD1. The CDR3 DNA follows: TGTGCCAGCAGCTATGGACAGGACCTGAAAAAACTGTTTTTT. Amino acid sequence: CASSYGQDLKKLFF. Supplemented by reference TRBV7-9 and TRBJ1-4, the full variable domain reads DTGVSQNPRHKITKRGQNVTFRCDPISEHNRLYWYRQTLGQGPEFLTYFQNEAQLEKSRLLSDRFSAERPKGSFSTLEIQRTEQGDSAMYLCASSYGQDLKKLFFGSGTQLSVL.